The T cell receptor beta chain under discussion was sequenced for a study of blood T cell repertoires in COVID-19 (dated by TCRdb to the early 2020s). At the level of the whole study: Collaborator samples came from the United States, Italy and Spain and covered acute and convalescent phases of COVID-19. The prospective study material was composed of cDNA or gDNA derived from T cells, B-cell-depleted T cells, or PBMCs. The dataset comprised deeply sampled blood TCRbeta repertoires from subjects exposed to, actively infected with, or recovered from COVID-19. A freely available public database, intended as a resource for researchers studying the immune response to SARS-CoV-2, is where the repertoires were released. The samples were drawn from the first 160 participants of the ongoing ImmuneRACE study and from 1,200 or so subjects provided by 6 global collaborators. Nearly every sample came with metadata listing a de-identified subject ID, COVID-19 status, age in years and sex. Where available, HLA class I and class II types were taken from metadata supplied by the sample provider and were not determined by assay-based typing.

Based on the germline V gene, the CDR1 and CDR2 sequences are MGHRA and YSYEKL. The germline ends are 13 bases apart after V is trimmed by 1 base and J by 4 bases. The CDR3 covers 15 residues, taking in both the cysteine and the phenylalanine. The kept DNA is CDR3 alone, 45 bases in frame from the first base. Overall study outcomes, separate from this receptor: The quantity of clinical and demographic metadata differed by source and by participant and was supplied without curation.

TCRbeta CDR3 regions were amplified from genomic DNA by means of the immunoSEQ Assay, a bias-controlled multiplex PCR. The study's own analysis went as follows. The number of nucleated cells in each sample was estimated from the amplification of reference gene primers within the assay. To quantify the absolute abundance of each unique TCRbeta CDR3 rearrangement, sequence reads were collapsed and filtered. For each sample, productive Simpson clonality was calculated as the square root of Simpson's diversity index over productive rearrangements. The source is immuneACCESS, and TCRdb retained only in-frame sequences with V and J called. Part of the clones is not carried over; for the studies checked, unresolved V genes explain less than half of this, and the remainder is unexplained. The V and J calls and the clone size are those of that table, but D and trimming were determined from the DNA. The table for this sample lists 130,000 to 150,000 clones; about four fifths of them were counted only once. Approximately 5% of the sample rests with the top ten.

Collaborating institutions collected whole blood in K2EDTA tubes following their own protocols. For TCRbeta analysis, collaborator samples were shipped as frozen whole blood, as isolated PBMCs, or as DNA extracted from either sample type. Comments on this clone: The clone's antigen remains unknown. No base quality information exists; no much larger clone differs at one position.

This receptor chain uses TRBV4-1 and TRBJ2-5; D gene: possibly TRBD2, on 6 matching bases. The clonotype comes from a human donor in a cohort sampled during active COVID-19. The specimen sequenced was peripheral blood. The sequenced DNA: TGCGCCAGCAGCCAAGCTCTCTCTAGCGTAGAGACCCAGTACTTC. Its translation is CASSQALSSVETQYF.